This record covers a single TCR beta chain. Antigen: not known. The data derive from a study of T-cell memory formation after mild COVID-19. Regarding the study as a whole: CD4/CD8 balance characterized clones contracting day 15 to 85, and CD4+ skew characterized later expanders.

Barcoded TCR alpha and TCR beta cDNA libraries with UMIs came from 5'RACE using constant-segment primers. TCRdb reprocessed the 5' RACE reads via MiXCR and lists one record per CDR3 protein. The data show approximately 340,000 distinct CDR3 sequences, about 16% seen once. This CDR3 is 15 amino acids long. CDR1 is SGHTA, CDR2 FQGTGA, per germline. V was clipped by 5 bases and J by 4 bases, with 14 bases between them. The sequenced sample was PBMCs or a T cell subset sorted from them (not recorded which). The V gene is TRBV7-3, the J gene TRBJ2-2; D tentatively fits TRBD1 or TRBD2 (6 bases each). The clonotype originates from a man in his late teens or twenties who had mild COVID-19 (a few samples of this study predate the infection). Cell type and time point are not known. DNA of the CDR3: TGTGCCAGCAGCCCTACGGGGGCAAGCACCGGGGAGCTGTTTTTT. Its protein is CASSPTGASTGELFF.